The 28 T cell receptor beta chains reported below all come from one sample, sequenced in a study of T-cell reconstitution after alpha-beta-depleted transplantation in children. The TCRbeta library incorporated unique molecular identifiers. TCRdb passed the PCR reads through MiXCR, listing each CDR3 protein once. This sample has fewer than 700,000 distinct CDR3 sequences, with 10% to 15% found just once. This specimen was PBMCs, mostly from graft donor cells, taken 360 days after TCRalphabeta/CD19-depleted stem cell transplant. These receptor sequences come from a male patient aged 5 to 17 who had a stem cell transplant for acute myeloid leukemia, so the T cells may come from the graft donor.

In this sample, this clonotype turned up a few times. This sequence joins TRBV7-2 and TRBJ2-3; 10 bases match TRBD2. V gave up 5 bases and J gave up 3 bases; unmatched junction bases: 11. Per the germline V gene, CDR1 is SGHTA and CDR2 is FQGNSA. This CDR3 comprises 17 residues. Here the CDR3 DNA reads TGTGCCAGCAGCGGAGGGGCTAGCGGGAGAAGGACAGATACGCAGTATTTT. It yields the protein CASSGGASGRRTDTQYF.

This clonotype was picked up a small number of times. The gene calls are TRBV14 and TRBJ1-1; possibly TRBD1 for D (5 bases). The CDR3 sequence is 19 residues long. From germline, CDR1 is SGHDN and CDR2 FVKESK. Trimming pared 4 bases from V and 0 bases from J, leaving 24 bases between. CDR3 nucleotide sequence: TGTGCCAGCAGCCCACAAATCCCAGAAACAGGTAGCATGAACACTGAAGCTTTCTTT. It yields the protein CASSPQIPETGSMNTEAFF.

Only a few counts were recorded for this clonotype. The chain is built from TRBV7-9 and TRBJ2-2, with TRBD1 matching over 7 bases. Germline CDR1 reads SEHNR; CDR2 reads FQNEAQ (reference sequence). The V segment lost 5 bases and the J segment 9 bases; nucleotides outside the gene matches: 3. The CDR3 has 12 amino acids. CDR3 bases: TGTGCCAGCAGCGAGACAGGGTGGGAGCTGTTTTTT. Residues: CASSETGWELFF.

This clonotype was counted between two and nine times. This rearrangement joins TRBV5-1 to TRBJ2-4; 7 positions agree with TRBD1. Germline V CDR1 and CDR2: SGHRS, YFSETQ. CDR3 length: 16 residues. V lost 3 bases and J lost 0; bases outside the gene matches: 6. CDR3 amino acids: CASSSGQLGAKNIQYF. CDR3 DNA: TGCGCCAGCAGCTCGGGACAGCTGGGAGCCAAAAACATTCAGTACTTC.

The chain carries TRBV11-2 and TRBJ2-3; 13 bases agree with TRBD2. V gave up 5 bases and J gave up 7 bases; unmatched junction bases: 6. CDR3 length: 15 residues. The V gene's germline CDR1 is SGHAT and CDR2 FQNNGV. The chain's CDR3 is CASSQWTSGSYTQYF. The DNA for the CDR3 is TGTGCCAGCAGCCAGTGGACTAGCGGGAGTTATACGCAGTATTTT.

The V gene is TRBV6-2 or TRBV6-3, the J gene TRBJ2-5, with D hard to call. Per germline, CDR1 MNHEY and CDR2 SVGEGT. The germline V and J ends were trimmed by 6 bases and 1 base, with 9 bases remaining between them. This CDR3 is built from 13 residues. CDR3 protein: CASRSDSQETQYF. The CDR3 region has the DNA TGTGCCAGCAGGTCTGATAGCCAAGAGACCCAGTACTTC.

This clonotype has a handful of counts. CDR3 loop: CASSQDASGRHEQFF. CDR3 in DNA: TGTGCCAGCAGCCAAGATGCTAGCGGGAGACATGAGCAGTTCTTC. The genes are TRBV14 and TRBJ2-1; TRBD2 matches 10 bases. V lost 0 bases to trimming and J lost 8 bases; unmatched junction nucleotides: 4. CDR1 is SGHDN, CDR2 FVKESK, per germline. The CDR3 covers 15 residues.

This clonotype has at least ten counts. This rearrangement joins TRBV28 to TRBJ2-7, with no clear D. The V gene lost 3 bases and the J gene lost 1 base, with 10 bases spanning the gap. The CDR3 extends over 14 amino acids. The V gene's germline CDR1 is MDHEN and CDR2 SYDVKM. In nucleotides, the CDR3 is TGTGCCAGCAGTTTGTATGACGGTTCCTACGAGCAGTACTTC. Translation gives CASSLYDGSYEQYF.

This clonotype was counted at least ten times. The chain couples TRBV28 to TRBJ1-5, with D unclear. The germline gives CDR1 MDHEN, CDR2 SYDVKM. V dropped 3 bases and J dropped 11 bases, with 14 bases sitting between them. There are 13 residues in the CDR3. CDR3 protein: CASSFPYERTQHF. CDR3 DNA sequence: TGTGCCAGCAGTTTTCCCTACGAAAGGACCCAGCATTTT.

As to this clonotype: A much larger clone sits a single nucleotide away, making a read error possible. The J gene is TRBJ2-2, the V gene TRBV11-2; perhaps TRBD2 as D (7 bases). The CDR3 sequence is 12 residues long. The germline gives CDR1 SGHAT, CDR2 FQNNGV. CDR3 nucleotides: TGTGCCAGCAGCTTAGGGGGAGGGGGGCTGTTTTTT. It specifies CASSLGGGGLFF. Full variable domain (rest looked up from reference TRBV11-2 and TRBJ2-2): EAGVAQSPRYKIIEKRQSVAFWCNPISGHATLYWYQQILGQGPKLLIQFQNNGVVDDSQLPKDRFSAERLKGVDSTLKIQPAKLEDSAVYLCASSLGGGGLFFGEGSRLTVL.

The gene calls are TRBV25-1 and TRBJ2-1; D is ambiguous. Trimming cost V 1 base and J 12 bases, with 22 bases left between them. The CDR3 has 16 residues. The germline V gene has CDR1 MGHDK and CDR2 SYGVNS. CDR3 sequence: CASSESGVPMVVGQFF. The CDR3 DNA sequence: TGTGCCAGCAGTGAATCTGGTGTCCCCATGGTAGTCGGGCAGTTCTTC.

This clonotype was seen ten or more times. V usage is TRBV28 and J usage is TRBJ2-1, with TRBD1 identical over 9 bases. Germline CDR1 MDHEN, CDR2 SYDVKM. The CDR3 consists of 15 residues. V shed 3 bases and J 5 bases; nucleotides not matched to a gene: 5. In nucleotides, the CDR3 is TGTGCCAGCAGTTTTGACGGGACAGGGAACAATGAGCAGTTCTTC. Protein sequence: CASSFDGTGNNEQFF. Complete variable domain (other parts from reference TRBV28 and TRBJ2-1): DVKVTQSSRYLVKRTGEKVFLECVQDMDHENMFWYRQDPGLGLRLIYFSYDVKMKEKGDIPEGYSVSREKKERFSLILESASTNQTSMYLCASSFDGTGNNEQFFGPGTRLTVL.

The rearrangement uses TRBV7-9 and TRBJ1-5, with a tentative D call TRBD1 (5 bases). Germline CDR1 and CDR2: SEHNR and FQNEAQ (reference sequence). CDR3 length equals 16 residues. Between the trimmed V and J ends, which lost 1 base and 6 bases, there was a span of 16 bases. CDR3: CASSLGSFGASQPQHF. Here the CDR3 DNA reads TGTGCCAGCAGCTTAGGCAGTTTCGGGGCAAGTCAGCCCCAGCATTTT.

In its sample, this clonotype was seen a few times. V usage is TRBV7-2 and J usage is TRBJ1-4, with D unresolved. Looked up from germline, CDR1 is SGHTA and CDR2 is FQGNSA. This CDR3 comprises 15 residues. Trimming removed 2 bases at V and 7 bases at J, with 14 bases between. CDR3 coding DNA: TGTGCCAGCAGCTTACCGGTGGCGCGCGGTGAAAAACTGTTTTTT. Protein: CASSLPVARGEKLFF.

This clonotype appeared many times. The chain carries TRBV6-1 and TRBJ2-3; 16 nucleotides agree with TRBD2. The germline CDR1 and CDR2 sequences are MNHNS and SASEGT. V lost 4 bases to trimming and J lost 5 bases; unmatched junction nucleotides: 12. The CDR3 is 19 amino acids. The CDR3 DNA is TGTGCCAGCAGTGGACGCTCCGGGACTAGCGGGAGGGTCAGAGATACGCAGTATTTT. It encodes CASSGRSGTSGRVRDTQYF.

J is TRBJ2-7 and V is TRBV29-1, with 9 positions matching TRBD2. This CDR3 is built from 14 residues. The germline V gene encodes CDR1 SQVTM and CDR2 ANQGSEA. V trimming: 6 bases; J trimming: 3 bases; junction bases outside the gene matches: 9. CDR3 in amino acids: CSVCGGAAVYEQYF. The CDR3 DNA reads as TGCAGCGTATGCGGGGGGGCCGCGGTCTACGAGCAGTACTTC.

The chain has TRBV15 and TRBJ2-5, with 10 bases aligning to TRBD1. Trimming cost V 1 base and J 5 bases; bases outside gene matches: 4. Germline-derived CDR1 and CDR2 are LNHNV and YYDKDF (reference sequence). The CDR3 runs to 15 residues. For the CDR3, the DNA is TGTGCCACCAGCAGAGTACCGGGACAGGGGGAGACCCAGTACTTC. Translating gives CATSRVPGQGETQYF.

This clonotype has more than one count but fewer than ten. This rearrangement joins TRBV20-1 to TRBJ2-7, with 9 bases lining up with TRBD2. Germline-derived CDR1 and CDR2 are DFQATT and SNEGSKA (reference sequence). CDR3 size: 17 residues. V gave up 1 base and J gave up 5 bases; unmatched junction bases: 15. The CDR3 region is CSARVLIGREGYNEQYF. In nucleotides, the CDR3 is TGCAGTGCTAGAGTCCTCATTGGGCGGGAGGGATATAACGAGCAGTACTTC.

At least ten counts were recorded for this clonotype. This CDR3 is CATSTSGLARKLFF. Here the CDR3 DNA reads TGTGCCACCAGCACTTCGGGACTTGCGCGGAAACTGTTTTTT. The chain is built from TRBV15 and TRBJ1-4; TRBD1 might be the D (5 bases). CDR3 length: 14 residues. Trimming removed 4 bases at V and 11 bases at J, with 17 bases between. Germline CDR1 reads LNHNV; CDR2 reads YYDKDF (reference sequence).

Many counts were recorded for this clonotype. The rearrangement uses TRBV12-3 or TRBV12-4 and TRBJ2-3; 7 nucleotides line up with TRBD2. With V trimmed by 9 bases and J by 8 bases, 5 bases remained unmatched. The CDR3 has 11 residues. The CDR3 is CARLANRTQYF. The DNA for the CDR3 is TGTGCCAGACTAGCGAACCGTACGCAGTATTTT.

This clonotype was seen a handful of times. The chain combines TRBV6-1 with TRBJ2-5; TRBD2 matches 14 bases. The germline V gene has CDR1 MNHNS and CDR2 SASEGT. The CDR3 contains 13 residues. V lost 10 bases and J lost 5; bases outside the gene matches: 3. The CDR3: CATRTSGGETQYF. The CDR3 DNA follows: TGTGCCACCAGGACTAGCGGGGGGGAGACCCAGTACTTC.

This clonotype showed up many times. V gene TRBV5-1 combines with J gene TRBJ2-7; D gene ambiguous. With 2 bases removed from V and 0 bases from J, the gap between germline ends came to 15 bases. The CDR3 is made up of 16 amino acids. Germline CDR1 and CDR2: SGHRS and YFSETQ. CDR3 residues: CASSFHSTVSSYEQYF. For the CDR3, the DNA is TGCGCCAGCAGCTTCCACTCTACCGTCAGCTCCTACGAGCAGTACTTC.

The chain links TRBV7-8 to TRBJ2-7; no clear D. CDR3 length: 15 amino acids. Trimming took 1 base from V and 0 from J, leaving 10 bases between them. Germline V gene lookup returns CDR1 SGHVS and CDR2 FQNEAQ. The CDR3 DNA is TGTGCCAGCAGCTTAGGGCAGATACTCTCCTACGAGCAGTACTTC. Translation gives CASSLGQILSYEQYF.

This clonotype was observed many times. The chain is built from TRBV29-1 and TRBJ2-5; the match to TRBD2 covers 10 bases. Germline values: CDR1 SQVTM, CDR2 ANQGSEA. With 6 bases clipped from V and 1 base from J, the junction kept 5 bases outside the gene matches. This CDR3 spans 14 amino acids. CDR3 loop: CSVPSGSGQETQYF. In DNA, the CDR3 is TGCAGCGTCCCTAGCGGGAGCGGCCAAGAGACCCAGTACTTC. Filled out from reference TRBV29-1 and TRBJ2-5, the complete variable domain reads SAVISQKPSRDICQRGTSLTIQCQVDSQVTMMFWYRQQPGQSLTLIATANQGSEATYESGFVIDKFPISRPNLTFSTLTVSNMSPEDSSIYLCSVPSGSGQETQYFGPGTRLLVL.

In its sample, this clonotype was seen many times. V usage is TRBV7-9 and J usage is TRBJ2-5; perhaps TRBD1 as D (6 bases). This CDR3 is 15 amino acids long. Germline V gene sequence: CDR1 SEHNR, CDR2 FQNEAQ (reference sequence). V gave up 5 bases and J gave up 0 bases, with 13 bases separating them. The CDR3 region has the DNA TGTGCCAGCAGCCGGACAGAAGACCACCAAGAGACCCAGTACTTC. Its protein product is CASSRTEDHQETQYF.

This clonotype has only a few counts. The chain employs TRBV20-1 and TRBJ2-7, with a possible D match to TRBD2 (5 bases). V lost 6 bases, J lost 3 bases, and 21 bases lay in between. CDR3 size: 15 residues. CDR1 and CDR2 from the germline V gene are DFQATT and SNEGSKA (reference sequence). The CDR3 nucleotides are TGCAGTGCGGAGCGGCCTGTTGCAATTCTCTACGAGCAGTACTTC. It codes for CSAERPVAILYEQYF.

The rearrangement joins TRBV4-2 to TRBJ2-2, with 14 bases matching TRBD2. After removal of 4 bases from V and 8 bases from J, the junction contained 12 bases not matched to a gene. The CDR3 spans 18 residues. Per the germline V gene, CDR1 is LGHNA and CDR2 is YNFKEQ. The CDR3 reads CASSPGRPGLAGVGELFF. The CDR3 DNA reads as TGTGCCAGCAGCCCCGGACGGCCGGGACTAGCGGGAGTTGGGGAGCTGTTTTTT.

This rearrangement joins TRBV7-6 to TRBJ2-1; 13 nucleotides line up with TRBD2. CDR3 size: 16 residues. The V gene end was trimmed by 3 bases and the J gene end by 5 bases; junction bases not matched to a gene: 4. CDR1 is SGHVS and CDR2 is FNYEAQ in the germline V gene. The CDR3 coding sequence is TGTGCCAGCAGCTTCGGGACTAGCGGGAAGGACAATGAGCAGTTCTTC. It is translated as CASSFGTSGKDNEQFF.